This record concerns one T cell receptor (beta chain) sequence. Libraries were prepared by immunoSEQ multiplex PCR; TCRdb keeps only in-frame clonotypes and omits some of them. The table lists about 300,000 clones, 85% of them singletons, with 1.5% to 2% in the top ten. This CDR3 contains 17 residues. Germline CDR1 and CDR2: SGDLS and YYNGEE. With V trimmed by 3 bases and J by 5 bases, 10 bases remained unmatched. These data come from a study of blood T cell repertoires in COVID-19. The sequence was collected from a woman aged 30 to 39 who had been exposed to COVID-19. The V call is TRBV9, the J call TRBJ2-3; TRBD2 agrees at 12 bases. Sequenced material: PBMCs or T cells enriched from blood (not recorded which). CDR3 bases: TGTGCCAGCAGCGCCGGACTAGCGGGAAACGCCGTAGATACGCAGTATTTT. Translated, it gives CASSAGLAGNAVDTQYF.